This T cell receptor (beta chain) was recovered during a study of T cells in Graves' hyperthyroidism and ophthalmopathy. Whole-study results and caveats: Ophthalmopathy was separated from stable hyperthyroidism by a 13 V-J model. Ophthalmopathy was identified by the model a median around 6 months ahead of onset.

Regions amplified from RNA transcripts were the TCR beta CDR3 regions. The study used the HTBI primer set for a first-round RT-PCR of the TCR CDR3. One entry per CDR3 protein, called by TCRdb with MiXCR from the multiplex PCR reads. The table shows 250,000 to 400,000 distinct CDR3 sequences, with about 13% occurring only once. V shed 4 bases, J shed 2 bases, and the junction held 10 bases outside the gene matches. CDR3 length: 17 residues. Germline V lookup: CDR1 ENHRY, CDR2 SYGVKD. This clonotype occurred a few times. Its antigen remains unidentified. This chain connects TRBV10-3 to TRBJ2-2; 7 bases are a match to TRBD1. Sequenced input: blood. The receptor's source is a woman aged 40 to 50 with Graves' ophthalmopathy. The chain's CDR3 is CAISGSKGDRNTGELFF. CDR3 DNA: TGTGCCATCAGTGGATCAAAGGGGGACAGAAACACCGGGGAGCTGTTTTTT.